This TCR beta chain was captured in a study of blood T cells in healthy people across ages. Points from the study as a whole: Compared with aged donors, long-lived donors showed fewer expanded clones, suggesting selection. The unsorted PBMCs prevented any conclusive comparison of naive versus antigen-experienced cells.

Each sample provided at least 5 micrograms of extracted total RNA. The length of the CDR3 is 13 residues. Germline values: CDR1 MNHEY, CDR2 SVGAGI. The ends lost 5 bases at V and 7 bases at J; junction bases unmatched: 7. Sample-barcoded 5' priming and a J-beta primer mix drove a second PCR of 7 to 11 cycles. Each sample yielded at least 2.5 million CDR3-containing paired-end reads. TCRdb passed the 5' RACE reads through MiXCR, listing each CDR3 protein once. The table records 700,000 to 950,000 distinct CDR3 sequences, roughly 47% of them present only once. Notes on this clonotype: Its antigen is undetermined.

The chain has TRBV6-5 and TRBJ1-2, with TRBD1 matching over 7 bases. The TCR originated in a woman in her sixties or seventies in good health. The material sequenced was blood. CDR3 sequence (DNA): TGTGCCAGCAGTGCGGACAGGACGTCTGGCTACACCTTC. Its protein product is CASSADRTSGYTF.